Presented here are 15 T cell receptor beta chains from one specimen sequenced in a study of blood T cell repertoires in COVID-19. Method: immunoSEQ multiplex PCR; TCRdb's copy keeps in-frame clones and lacks some. The sample has approximately 300,000 clones, 85% to 90% seen once; the top ten hold around 0.88%. The sequenced sample consisted of peripheral blood. The receptors were sampled from a man aged 30 to 45 with acute or convalescent COVID-19.

The gene calls are TRBV7-8 and TRBJ2-3; D is perhaps TRBD2 (6 bases). The CDR3 covers 17 residues. The germline V and J ends were trimmed by 3 bases and 2 bases, with 18 bases remaining between them. The germline CDR1 and CDR2 sequences are SGHVS and FQNEAQ. CDR3 region: CASSFSASSGPTDTQYF. The CDR3 coding sequence is TGTGCCAGCAGCTTCTCCGCATCCAGCGGGCCCACAGATACGCAGTATTTT.

The chain is built from TRBV12-5 and TRBJ1-5; TRBD1 matches at 7 bases. Per the germline V gene, CDR1 is LGHNT and CDR2 is FRNRAP. J gave up 0 bases and V 6 bases, and 8 bases lay outside the gene matches. This CDR3 is 16 amino acids long. The CDR3 sequence: CASGDRDRYSNQPQHF. In DNA form, the CDR3 reads TGTGCTAGTGGGGACCGGGACAGATATAGCAATCAGCCCCAGCATTTT.

The V gene is TRBV19, the J gene TRBJ2-7, with TRBD2 identical over 7 bases. V was clipped by 8 bases and J by 5 bases; unmatched bases: 9. The CDR3 is made up of 13 amino acids. The germline V gene has CDR1 LNHDA and CDR2 SQIVND (reference sequence). CDR3 amino acids: CASQSGDLNEQYF. In DNA form, the CDR3 reads TGTGCCAGTCAGAGCGGGGACCTAAACGAGCAGTACTTC. Together with reference TRBV19 and TRBJ2-7, the CDR3 gives the full variable domain: DGGITQSPKYLFRKEGQNVTLSCEQNLNHDAMYWYRQDPGQGLRLIYYSQIVNDFQKGDIAEGYSVSREKKESFPLTVTSAQKNPTAFYLCASQSGDLNEQYFGPGTRLTVT.

The chain joins TRBV28 to TRBJ1-1, with 7 bases lining up with TRBD1. V lost 6 bases to trimming and J lost 0 bases; unmatched junction nucleotides: 4. Germline V gene lookup returns CDR1 MDHEN and CDR2 SYDVKM. The CDR3 covers 14 residues. Written as DNA, the CDR3 is TGTGCCAGCAGAGAGGGACAGATGAACACTGAAGCTTTCTTT. Its protein is CASREGQMNTEAFF.

This chain uses TRBV5-1 with TRBJ2-2; possible D gene TRBD1, 6 bases. In germline, CDR1 is SGHRS, CDR2 YFSETQ. Between the trimmed V and J ends, which lost 0 bases and 5 bases, there was a span of 14 bases. The CDR3 runs 16 residues. This CDR3 reads CASSLEGTPLTGELFF. CDR3 DNA: TGCGCCAGCAGCTTGGAAGGGACACCGCTTACCGGGGAGCTGTTTTTT.

Here the CDR3 reads CASSQSGFQANYGYTF. CDR3 DNA: TGTGCCAGCAGCCAATCAGGGTTTCAAGCTAACTATGGCTACACCTTC. This sequence joins TRBV3-1 (or the pseudogene TRBV3-2) and TRBJ1-2, with a tentative D call TRBD1 (5 bases). The CDR3 loop spans 16 amino acids. Germline CDR1 LGHDT, CDR2 YNNKEL (reference sequence). V shed 2 bases and J shed 0 bases, with 13 bases lying between them.

This sequence joins TRBV20-1 and TRBJ2-1; 7 bases are shared with TRBD2. The CDR3 sequence is 11 residues long. CDR1 is DFQATT, CDR2 SNEGSKA, per germline (reference sequence). V shed 8 bases, J shed 5 bases, and the junction held 3 bases outside the gene matches. The CDR3 DNA reads as TGCAGTCAGCGGGGCAACAATGAGCAGTTCTTC. Its protein product is CSQRGNNEQFF.

The J gene is TRBJ2-1, the V gene TRBV7-9; D perhaps matches TRBD1 (5 bases). This CDR3 is 14 amino acids long. Germline V gene sequence: CDR1 SEHNR, CDR2 FQNEAQ (reference sequence). The ends were cut back, 5 bases at V and 9 bases at J, with 17 bases in the middle. The CDR3 sequence is CASSHPFRQTEQFF. The DNA of the CDR3 is TGTGCCAGCAGCCATCCTTTCCGACAGACTGAGCAGTTCTTC.

The V call is TRBV27, the J call TRBJ1-6; D is uncertain. The V gene's germline CDR1 is MNHEY and CDR2 SMNVEV (reference sequence). Trimming took off 1 base at V and 5 bases at J, with 9 bases between the two ends. There are 15 residues in the CDR3. The chain's CDR3 is CASSLFGVNNSPLHF. Written as DNA, the CDR3 is TGTGCCAGCAGTTTATTCGGGGTTAATAATTCACCCCTCCACTTT.

The genes are TRBV27 and TRBJ1-6; 7 bases align to TRBD1. The CDR3 runs to 16 residues. The germline CDR1 and CDR2 sequences are MNHEY and SMNVEV (reference sequence). Trimming took 6 bases from V and 7 from J; bases not matched to a gene: 12. In DNA, the CDR3 is TGTGCCAGCAGCTATAAACAGGGGATTGGGAATTCACCCCTCCACTTT. Residues: CASSYKQGIGNSPLHF.

The V and J genes are TRBV5-1 and TRBJ2-3; 8 bases line up with TRBD2. CDR1 is SGHRS and CDR2 is YFSETQ in the germline V gene. The CDR3 spans 16 residues. With V trimmed by 0 bases and J by 4 bases, 7 bases remained unmatched. Written as DNA, the CDR3 is TGCGCCAGCAGCTTGGAAGTTAGCGGGACCGCAGATACGCAGTATTTT. Amino acid sequence: CASSLEVSGTADTQYF.

This sequence joins TRBV5-5 and TRBJ2-7, with a tentative D call TRBD2 (5 bases). The V end was cut by 4 bases, the J end by 2 bases, with 16 bases between. This CDR3 has 15 residues. CDR1 SGHKS and CDR2 YYEKEE come from the germline V gene (reference sequence). CDR3 in amino acids: CASSATRAVAYEQYF. The DNA for the CDR3 is TGTGCCAGCAGCGCGACGAGGGCTGTAGCCTACGAGCAGTACTTC.

This chain's CDR3 is CASSLGRGANEKLFF. CDR3 bases: TGCGCCAGCAGCTTGGGCCGGGGGGCCAATGAAAAACTGTTTTTT. This chain uses TRBV5-1 with TRBJ1-4; possible D gene TRBD1, 6 bases. Germline lookup yields CDR1 SGHRS and CDR2 YFSETQ. The CDR3 is 15 amino acids. V shed 0 bases and J shed 5 bases, with 11 bases lying between them.

V gene TRBV7-3 combines with J gene TRBJ2-7; D might be TRBD1 (5 bases). Deletions cut 2 bases from V and 7 bases from J, with 12 bases between. Per the germline V gene, CDR1 is SGHTA and CDR2 is FQGTGA. The CDR3 has 13 amino acids. Here the CDR3 reads CASSLGQGGEQYF. The DNA for the CDR3 is TGTGCCAGCAGCTTAGGGCAGGGTGGTGAGCAGTACTTC.

The rearrangement links TRBV3-1 (or the pseudogene TRBV3-2) to TRBJ1-1; TRBD1 aligns across 9 bases. Germline loops: CDR1 LGHDT, CDR2 YNNKEL (reference sequence). CDR3 length: 14 residues. The J segment lost 4 bases and the V segment lost 5 bases, leaving 5 bases of the junction unmatched. The chain's CDR3 is CASSSLTGGTEAFF. DNA for the CDR3: TGTGCCAGCAGCTCATTGACAGGGGGCACTGAAGCTTTCTTT.